This TCR beta chain is drawn from a study of blood T cell repertoires in COVID-19. Study-wide background: From T cells, B-cell-depleted T cells, or PBMCs came the material, which was cDNA or gDNA.

CDR3 size: 13 residues. Germline loops: CDR1 LNHDA, CDR2 SQIVND (reference sequence). V was cut by 6 bases and J by 0 bases, with 9 bases left in between. This clone was counted between two and nine times. Original handling: Researchers report that nucleated cell counts were estimated from reference gene primer amplification. Measured with immunoSEQ multiplex PCR; TCRdb has only the in-frame clones, and not every one. That table supplies the V and J calls and clone size; D and trimming were determined from the DNA. This table has fewer than 45,000 clones, around 80% appearing once. Source material: peripheral blood. This chain joins TRBV19 and TRBJ2-7; D is perhaps TRBD1 (5 bases). This clonotype was sampled from a man aged 55 to 69 with acute or convalescent COVID-19. The CDR3 sequence: CASSDSTSYEQYF. As DNA, the CDR3 is TGTGCCAGTAGCGACAGCACCTCCTACGAGCAGTACTTC.